One T cell receptor beta chain is described in this entry. This sample is drawn from a study of quantifying T cell responses using KT2 cells. Study information: cDNA was made from DNase-treated RNA using alpha and beta constant primers. A predetermined fluorescence threshold ended the second PCR, run as a qPCR.

Known numbers of the T cell clone KT2 were added to PBMC. KT2 cells were mixed with fixed PBMC numbers at varying ratios. Each cDNA got a UMI-containing oligo ligated at its 3' end. First-round PCR used 4 cycles and beta primers RC1.1 and RC1.2 covering TRBC1 and TRBC2. From the second PCR onward, TCR alpha and beta chains were processed separately. TCRdb recomputed calls from the UMI-ligation and nested PCR reads with MiXCR, one row per CDR3 protein. The sample lists approximately 60,000 distinct CDR3 sequences; 9% to 15% were seen once. The CDR3 sequence is 13 residues long. The V gene's germline CDR1 is MNHEY and CDR2 SVGEGT. The V end was cut by 1 base, the J end by 3 bases, with 7 bases between.

The V call is TRBV6-2 or TRBV6-3, the J call TRBJ2-7, with unresolved D. The sequence came from a human donor. The material sequenced was PBMCs spiked with cells of the T cell clone KT2. The CDR3 here is CASSYWDNYEQYF. The CDR3 nucleotides read TGTGCCAGCAGTTACTGGGATAACTACGAGCAGTACTTC.